This T cell receptor beta chain was recorded in a study of control samples from healthy donors and cancer patients. The CDR3 extends over 17 amino acids. Germline CDR1 MGHRA, CDR2 YSYEKL. Trimming at V came to 1 base and at J to 3 bases, leaving 11 bases not matched to a gene. Sequencing used immunoSEQ multiplex PCR; TCRdb keeps in-frame clones, though not all of them. The table includes roughly 120,000 clones, around 90% detected once. Sequencing was performed on blood. The clonotype originates from an older woman in good health. J is TRBJ2-5 and V is TRBV4-1; 7 bases are shared with TRBD2. CDR3: CASSQVAGGKMKETQYF. CDR3 coding DNA: TGCGCCAGCAGCCAAGTTGCCGGGGGGAAAATGAAAGAGACCCAGTACTTC.